The clone carrying this T cell receptor beta chain came up a few times. How the authors handled the data: Reference gene primer amplification gave estimated nucleated cell counts. Profiled with immunoSEQ multiplex PCR; TCRdb holds only in-frame clones, not every one. For V, J and clone size, that table is used; D and trimming come from the DNA. The sample has about 170,000 clones, 70% to 85% seen once; the top ten hold roughly 1.1%. The record originates from a study of blood T cell repertoires in COVID-19. Study details: Donors in the United States, Italy and Spain gave samples during acute or convalescent COVID-19. T cells, B-cell-depleted T cells, or PBMCs supplied cDNA or gDNA.

The sequencing input was peripheral blood. This TCR was recovered from a man aged 60 to 75 who had recovered from COVID-19.

The CDR3 here is CASSIVKTEAFF. CDR3 DNA: TGTGCCAGCAGTATAGTAAAGACTGAAGCTTTCTTT. The V gene is TRBV6-2 or TRBV6-3, the J gene TRBJ1-1, with unresolved D. Germline lookup yields CDR1 MNHEY and CDR2 SVGEGT. V lost 5 bases and J 5 bases, leaving 9 bases between the germline ends. The CDR3 contains 12 residues.